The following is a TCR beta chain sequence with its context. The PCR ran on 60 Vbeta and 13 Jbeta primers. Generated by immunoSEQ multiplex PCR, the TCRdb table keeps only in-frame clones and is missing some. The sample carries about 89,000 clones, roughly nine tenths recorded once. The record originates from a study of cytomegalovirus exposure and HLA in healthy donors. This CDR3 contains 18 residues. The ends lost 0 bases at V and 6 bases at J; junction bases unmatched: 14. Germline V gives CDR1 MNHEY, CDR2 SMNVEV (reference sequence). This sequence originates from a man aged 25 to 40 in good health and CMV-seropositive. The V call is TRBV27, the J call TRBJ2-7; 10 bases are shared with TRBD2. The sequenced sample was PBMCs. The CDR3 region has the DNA TGTGCCAGCAGTTTATCAGCGGGAGGGCTTATAATTGGCGGCGAGCAGTACTTC. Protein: CASSLSAGGLIIGGEQYF.